This T cell receptor beta chain was identified in a study of blood T cell repertoires in COVID-19. V was clipped by 2 bases and J by 5 bases; unmatched bases: 7. The length of the CDR3 is 15 residues. Germline CDR1 SGHAT, CDR2 FQDESV (reference sequence). Sequenced by immunoSEQ multiplex PCR; TCRdb stores in-frame clones only, minus some. This sample has a few hundred thousand clones, with approximately 91% found just once. The TCR originated in a woman under 30 who had been exposed to COVID-19. The sequencing sample was made of PBMCs or T cells enriched from blood (not recorded which). The V gene is TRBV11-1, the J gene TRBJ2-3; 7 bases are a match to TRBD2. CDR3: CASSLSAGVVDTQYF. The CDR3 DNA follows: TGTGCCAGCAGCTTATCCGCGGGAGTAGTAGATACGCAGTATTTT.